This TCR beta chain was obtained from a study of blood T cell repertoires in COVID-19. Across the whole study: Sites across the United States, Italy and Spain contributed samples from acute and convalescent COVID-19. Sample material is recorded as cDNA or gDNA derived from T cells, B-cell-depleted T cells, or PBMCs.

Source study methods: Amplification of reference gene primers was used by the study to estimate nucleated cell counts. TCRdb's table, derived via immunoSEQ multiplex PCR, lists solely in-frame clones and lacks some. For V, J and clone size, that table is used; D and trimming come from the DNA. The table records 430,000 or so clones, about 90% of them present only once. The V end lost 6 bases, the J end lost 1 base, and 12 bases lay between the germline ends. Germline lookup yields CDR1 SEHNR and CDR2 FQNEAQ (reference sequence). The CDR3 spans 14 residues. Sequencing used peripheral blood. This chain uses TRBV7-9 with TRBJ2-5; D is possibly TRBD1 (5 bases). This TCR was recovered from a man between 18 and 29 years old with COVID-19, enrolled during active disease. This CDR3 is CASSKGSAQETQYF. In DNA, the CDR3 is TGTGCCAGCAGTAAGGGGTCCGCCCAAGAGACCCAGTACTTC.